The 14 T cell receptor beta chains presented below share a single source sample, sequenced in a study of cytomegalovirus exposure and HLA in healthy donors. Use of 60 Vbeta and 13 Jbeta primers characterized the PCR. Profiling relied on immunoSEQ multiplex PCR, and the TCRdb table lists in-frame clones only, not all of them. The sample includes over 150,000 clones, roughly 74% seen only once; the top ten take less than 5.5%. Sample: PBMCs. Receptors originate from a male donor in good health and CMV-seronegative.

This clone turned up a few times. This sequence joins TRBV5-6 and TRBJ1-2; 8 bases align to TRBD1. Germline values: CDR1 SGHDT, CDR2 YYEEEE. V gave up 6 bases and J gave up 4 bases; unmatched junction bases: 5. The CDR3 loop spans 13 amino acids. The CDR3 nucleotides are TGTGCCAGCACGGGACAGGTTTTCTATGGCTACACCTTC. This gives the protein CASTGQVFYGYTF.

V gene TRBV19 combines with J gene TRBJ1-6, with D unresolved. Germline CDR1 LNHDA, CDR2 SQIVND (reference sequence). Trimming cost V 3 bases and J 0 bases, with 9 bases left between them. There are 16 residues in the CDR3. The CDR3 DNA sequence: TGTGCCAGTAGTATTCTAGGGAGCTCCTATAATTCACCCCTCCACTTT. It is translated as CASSILGSSYNSPLHF.

The chain links TRBV30 to TRBJ2-7; a possible D gene is TRBD2 (5 bases). The CDR3 covers 13 residues. Germline V gene data show CDR1 as GTSNPN and CDR2 as SVGIG (reference sequence). The V and J ends lost 4 bases and 2 bases respectively, with 12 bases between them. CDR3 DNA: TGTGCCTGGACTAGCCCCGGGGCCTACGAGCAGTACTTC. This gives the protein CAWTSPGAYEQYF. The whole variable domain, remainder taken from reference TRBV30 and TRBJ2-7, is SQTIHQWPATLVQPVGSPLSLECTVEGTSNPNLYWYRQAAGRGLQLLFYSVGIGQISSEVPQNLSASRPQDRQFILSSKKLLLSDSGFYLCAWTSPGAYEQYFGPGTRLTVT.

This clone occurred a few times. V is TRBV28 and J is TRBJ1-3; tentatively, D is TRBD1 (5 bases). V was clipped by 11 bases and J by 0 bases, with 14 bases between them. Germline CDR1 MDHEN, CDR2 SYDVKM. The CDR3 is 14 residues long. CDR3 DNA sequence: TGTGCCGGGTCCACCGGGGGCTCTGGAAACACCATATATTTT. Translation: CAGSTGGSGNTIYF.

This clone was recorded a few times. This rearrangement joins TRBV5-1 to TRBJ2-7; the match to TRBD1 covers 9 bases. Per germline, CDR1 SGHRS and CDR2 YFSETQ. After removal of 4 bases from V and 5 bases from J, the junction contained 10 bases not matched to a gene. There are 15 residues in the CDR3. The CDR3 DNA reads TGCGCCAGCAGCCTTCGACAGGGGGTAGGGCACGAGCAGTACTTC. Protein product: CASSLRQGVGHEQYF.

The chain couples TRBV11-2 to TRBJ2-3; 9 bases are shared with TRBD2. Germline loops: CDR1 SGHAT, CDR2 FQNNGV. Trimming took 5 bases from V and 3 from J; bases not matched to a gene: 12. This CDR3 spans 17 amino acids. This chain's CDR3 is CASSPPGRGGGTDTQYF. The CDR3 nucleotides are TGTGCCAGCAGCCCCCCGGGGCGGGGGGGCGGAACAGATACGCAGTATTTT.

This chain uses TRBV19 with TRBJ1-5; D not resolved. The CDR3 is 16 amino acids. Germline lookup yields CDR1 LNHDA and CDR2 SQIVND (reference sequence). With 5 bases removed from V and 1 base from J, the gap between germline ends came to 15 bases. The chain's CDR3 is CASSSRDSMSNQPQHF. In DNA, the CDR3 is TGTGCCAGTAGTTCCCGGGATTCTATGAGCAATCAGCCCCAGCATTTT.

A few counts support this clone. This chain links TRBV14 with TRBJ1-6; D not certain. This CDR3 has 15 amino acids. Germline values: CDR1 SGHDN, CDR2 FVKESK. V dropped 4 bases and J dropped 7 bases, with 14 bases sitting between them. The chain's CDR3 is CASSLTAGWNSPLHF. DNA of the CDR3: TGTGCCAGCAGCCTGACCGCGGGCTGGAATTCACCCCTCCACTTT.

This clone came up a few times. The J gene is TRBJ1-5, the V gene TRBV10-2; D unclear. Germline V gene sequence: CDR1 WSHSY, CDR2 SAAADI. The CDR3 is made up of 15 amino acids. Trimming removed 3 bases from V and 3 bases from J, with 12 bases in between. The CDR3 bases are TGCGCCAGCAGTGATGGCAGGCCCCCCAATCAGCCCCAGCATTTT. Translation: CASSDGRPPNQPQHF.

V and J are TRBV2 and TRBJ2-7; TRBD1 matches 8 bases. CDR3 size: 20 residues. The ends lost 6 bases at V and 0 bases at J; junction bases unmatched: 22. Germline V gene lookup returns CDR1 SNHLY and CDR2 FYNNEI. CDR3 nucleotide sequence: TGTGCCAGCAGCGGGCCCAGTTTGGACAGGGTATACTCTATCTCCTACGAGCAGTACTTC. It encodes CASSGPSLDRVYSISYEQYF.

The chain recombines TRBV4-1 with TRBJ2-5; a weak D match, TRBD1 (6 bases). V was cut by 2 bases and J by 3 bases, with 7 bases left in between. The CDR3 spans 13 residues. From germline, CDR1 is MGHRA and CDR2 YSYEKL. CDR3 residues: CASSQRQEETQYF. CDR3 nucleotides: TGCGCCAGCAGCCAAAGACAGGAAGAGACCCAGTACTTC.

This rearrangement joins TRBV11-2 to TRBJ2-2, with TRBD2 identical over 10 bases. The CDR3 covers 15 residues. Germline V gene sequence: CDR1 SGHAT, CDR2 FQNNGV. With 2 bases clipped from V and 6 bases from J, the junction kept 3 bases outside the gene matches. The CDR3 sequence: CASSLPAGGPGELFF. CDR3 nucleotide sequence: TGTGCCAGCAGCTTACCAGCGGGGGGGCCCGGGGAGCTGTTTTTT.

The CDR3 loop reads CASKQTTEAFF. The CDR3 DNA sequence: TGTGCCAGCAAACAGACCACTGAAGCTTTCTTT. The genes are TRBV6-5 and TRBJ1-1; D is ambiguous. Per germline, CDR1 MNHEY and CDR2 SVGAGI. Trimming pared 7 bases from V and 4 bases from J, leaving 7 bases between. This CDR3 spans 11 amino acids.

This clone was counted a few times. This CDR3 is also generated by other DNA sequences in the sample. J is TRBJ1-1 and V is TRBV19; the D is unclear. CDR3 length: 12 amino acids. Germline CDR1 and CDR2: LNHDA and SQIVND (reference sequence). V was cut by 3 bases and J by 5 bases, with 7 bases left in between. The CDR3 region has the DNA TGTGCCAGTAGTATTGGAGCGACTGAAGCTTTCTTT. This codes for CASSIGATEAFF. The whole variable domain, filled in from reference TRBV19 and TRBJ1-1, reads DGGITQSPKYLFRKEGQNVTLSCEQNLNHDAMYWYRQDPGQGLRLIYYSQIVNDFQKGDIAEGYSVSREKKESFPLTVTSAQKNPTAFYLCASSIGATEAFFGQGTRLTVV.